This TCR beta chain was captured by sequencing in a study of cytomegalovirus exposure and HLA in healthy donors. Generated by immunoSEQ multiplex PCR, the TCRdb table keeps only in-frame clones and is missing some. The table shows 280,000 or so clones, with roughly 90% occurring only once. The sequencing sample was made of PBMCs. The clonotype originates from a woman in her late teens or twenties in good health and CMV-seronegative.

The CDR3 is CASRLDLRGSREQYF. DNA for the CDR3: TGTGCCAGCAGACTAGACCTCAGGGGATCGAGGGAGCAGTACTTC. This chain links TRBV6-1 with TRBJ2-7; D possibly corresponds to TRBD1 (6 bases). The CDR3 runs to 15 residues. Germline V gene sequence: CDR1 MNHNS, CDR2 SASEGT. Trimming cost V 6 bases and J 7 bases, with 22 bases left between them.